This is a list of T cell receptor beta chains from one sample in a study of response to subunit inactivated influenza vaccine. TCRdb re-analysed the RT-PCR reads in MiXCR, keeping a single row per CDR3 protein. The profile covers 650,000 to 850,000 distinct CDR3 sequences, with approximately 15% appearing a single time and 5.5% to 7% taken by the ten largest. The specimen comprised PBMCs from blood, sampled 14 to 15 days before vaccination. The origin of the receptors is a man in his fifties who received an inactivated influenza vaccine. The CDR3 runs from the conserved cysteine through the conserved F or W. D genes are given only for firm matches. Clone size, where shown, is once, few, many, or a class for clones that have expanded.

j_gene	len	v_gene	d_gene	abundance	CDR3aa	CDR3nt
TRBJ2-7	13	TRBV5-1	-	-	CASSRDVLWGQYF	TGCGCCAGCAGCCGGGACGTCCTCTGGGGGCAGTACTTC
TRBJ2-1	16	TRBV4-3	TRBD2	many	CASSRASGSSYNEQFF	TGTGCCAGCAGCCGGGCTAGCGGGAGCTCCTACAATGAGCAGTTCTTC
TRBJ2-7	15	TRBV5-1	TRBD2	few	CASSSSGTSLYEQYF	TGCGCCAGCAGCTCATCTGGGACTAGCTTATACGAGCAGTACTTC
TRBJ1-5	15	TRBV15	-	many	CATSNTGTPGWAQHF	TGTGCCACCAGCAACACCGGGACACCGGGTTGGGCCCAGCATTTT
TRBJ1-1	15	TRBV7-9	-	-	CASSLQQGMNTEAFF	TGTGCCAGCAGCTTACAACAGGGCATGAACACTGAAGCTTTCTTT
TRBJ1-1	12	TRBV20-1	-	many	CSAANGNTEAFF	TGCAGTGCCGCGAACGGGAACACTGAAGCTTTCTTT
TRBJ1-2	14	TRBV7-9	-	few	CASSLEGGYYGYTF	TGTGCCAGCAGCTTAGAGGGGGGTTACTATGGCTACACCTTC
TRBJ2-7	14	TRBV18	-	-	CASSRLRGTNEQYF	TGTGCCAGCTCACGACTCAGGGGCACCAACGAGCAGTACTTC
TRBJ1-1	16	TRBV18	-	-	CASSPNLGQMGTEAFF	TGTGCCAGCTCACCAAACTTGGGACAAATGGGGACTGAAGCTTTCTTT
TRBJ2-5	19	TRBV24-1	TRBD2	few	CATSDSLGLAGGAKETQYF	TGTGCCACCAGTGACTCCCTGGGGCTAGCGGGAGGGGCGAAAGAGACCCAGTACTTC
TRBJ2-7	13	TRBV10-3	-	few	CAISEFDSGEQYF	TGTGCCATCAGTGAGTTCGACAGCGGCGAGCAGTACTTC
TRBJ2-1	14	TRBV20-1	TRBD2	-	CSATGTSSPHEQFF	TGCAGCGCCACCGGGACTAGCTCCCCCCATGAGCAGTTCTTC
TRBJ1-2	15	TRBV6-2/TRBV6-3	TRBD1	few	CASTLQGQTATGYTF	TGTGCCAGCACTCTACAGGGACAGACGGCGACAGGCTACACCTTC
TRBJ1-1	14	TRBV27	-	many	CASSLYRANTEAFF	TGTGCCAGCAGTTTGTACAGGGCGAACACTGAAGCTTTCTTT
TRBJ2-7	14	TRBV27	-	-	CASSSSPRGYEQYF	TGTGCCAGCAGTTCCTCTCCCAGGGGCTACGAGCAGTACTTC
TRBJ2-7	15	TRBV3-1	-	-	CASSPERLRVHEQYF	TGTGCCAGCAGCCCCGAGAGGTTAAGGGTCCACGAGCAGTACTTC
TRBJ2-7	14	TRBV6-5	TRBD2	-	CASSFRDYTYEQYF	TGTGCCAGCAGTTTCCGGGACTATACCTACGAGCAGTACTTC